This T cell receptor beta chain was observed in a study of T cells in Graves' hyperthyroidism and ophthalmopathy. There are 13 residues in the CDR3. Germline CDR1 reads SNHLY; CDR2 reads FYNNEI. Trimming removed 8 bases at V and 10 bases at J, with 15 bases between. Amplified regions were TCR beta CDR3 sequences from RNA transcripts. HTBI primers were employed in a first-round RT-PCR of the TCR CDR3. MiXCR, applied by TCRdb to the multiplex PCR reads, yields one record per CDR3 protein. The sample holds 250,000 to 300,000 distinct CDR3 sequences, approximately 14% seen once. The sequenced sample was blood. This sequence originates from a woman between 50 and 59 years old with Graves' hyperthyroidism that later progressed to Graves' ophthalmopathy. The chain recombines TRBV2 with TRBJ1-6, with D possibly being TRBD1 (5 bases). This CDR3 reads CASHQGLSSPLHF. The CDR3 region has the DNA TGTGCCAGCCACCAGGGCTTAAGCTCACCCCTCCACTTT.